This is a list of T cell receptor beta chains from one sample in a study of blood T cell repertoires in COVID-19. Some clones are missing from TCRdb's copy, which holds only in-frame ones; the method was immunoSEQ multiplex PCR. Here the sample spans around 250,000 clones, around 86% being singletons. Sequenced sample: peripheral blood. These receptors came from an older woman who had recovered from COVID-19. Each CDR3 is given with its conserved first and last residue. A D gene is named only where the DNA matches it firmly. Some rows have no size entry. The others give once, few or many, or a class for an expanded clone.

D: TRBD2; V: TRBV5-1; size: NA; length: 16; J: TRBJ2-1; DNA: TGCGCCAGCAGCTTACGACTAGCGGGGGCCCACAATGAGCAGTTCTTC; CDR3: CASSLRLAGAHNEQFF
D: TRBD1; V: TRBV4-1; size: NA; length: 15; J: TRBJ1-4; DNA: TGCGCCAGCAGCCAAGCCGACAGGGGAAGCGAAAAACTGTTTTTT; CDR3: CASSQADRGSEKLFF
D: NA; V: TRBV18; size: NA; length: 15; J: TRBJ2-5; DNA: TGTGCCAGCCAACCAACGGCGGTTCTGCAAGAGACCCAGTACTTC; CDR3: CASQPTAVLQETQYF
D: NA; V: TRBV7-2; size: NA; length: 16; J: TRBJ2-6; DNA: TGTGCCAGCAGTTCAAGAACGGTAACTGGGGCCAACGTCCTGACTTTC; CDR3: CASSSRTVTGANVLTF
D: TRBD1; V: TRBV27; size: NA; length: 15; J: TRBJ2-7; DNA: TGTGCCAGCAGTTCGACAGGGGGAAACTCCTACGAGCAGTACTTC; CDR3: CASSSTGGNSYEQYF
D: TRBD1; V: TRBV15; size: once; length: 14; J: TRBJ2-7; DNA: TGTGCCACCAGCAGAGATACAGGGGGCTACGAGCAGTACTTC; CDR3: CATSRDTGGYEQYF
D: NA; V: TRBV19; size: NA; length: 13; J: TRBJ1-1; DNA: TGTGCCAGTAGTATGGGGCAGAACACTGAAGCTTTCTTT; CDR3: CASSMGQNTEAFF
D: TRBD1; V: TRBV4-1; size: NA; length: 14; J: TRBJ2-7; DNA: TGCGCCAGCAGCCACTGGACAGGGAAGTACGAGCAGTACTTC; CDR3: CASSHWTGKYEQYF
D: TRBD1; V: TRBV5-1; size: NA; length: 14; J: TRBJ1-1; DNA: TGCGCCAGCAGCCGCAAGACAGGGGACACTGAAGCTTTCTTT; CDR3: CASSRKTGDTEAFF
D: NA; V: TRBV27; size: NA; length: 16; J: TRBJ2-5; DNA: TGTGCCAGCAGTTCCAGACGGGGACAAGACCGGGAGACCCAGTACTTC; CDR3: CASSSRRGQDRETQYF
D: NA; V: TRBV5-5; size: NA; length: 15; J: TRBJ1-5; DNA: TGTGCCAGCAGCTTGCTTTGGGGGCGCGAACAGCCCCAGCATTTT; CDR3: CASSLLWGREQPQHF
D: TRBD2; V: TRBV14; size: NA; length: 17; J: TRBJ2-1; DNA: TGTGCCAGCAGCCCCCGGGGAGCGGGGGGGCCGTTGAATGAGCAGTTCTTC; CDR3: CASSPRGAGGPLNEQFF
D: NA; V: TRBV28; size: NA; length: 13; J: TRBJ2-3; DNA: TGTGCCAGCAGCACCCCAGGGCCCTATACGCAGTATTTT; CDR3: CASSTPGPYTQYF
D: TRBD1; V: TRBV19; size: NA; length: 14; J: TRBJ1-2; DNA: TGTGCCAGTAGATTCCAGGGGGACAACTATGGCTACACCTTC; CDR3: CASRFQGDNYGYTF
D: TRBD1; V: TRBV7-2; size: NA; length: 14; J: TRBJ2-7; DNA: TGTGCCAGCACCCCGACAGGGGGCCCCTACGAGCAGTACTTC; CDR3: CASTPTGGPYEQYF
D: TRBD2; V: TRBV28; size: NA; length: 14; J: TRBJ2-7; DNA: TGTGCCAGCGAATCTAGCGGGGGTGCCTACGAGCAGTACTTC; CDR3: CASESSGGAYEQYF
D: TRBD2; V: TRBV15; size: NA; length: 15; J: TRBJ2-5; DNA: TGTGCCACCAGCAGAGACGCTAGCGGGTGGGGGACCCAGTACTTC; CDR3: CATSRDASGWGTQYF
D: NA; V: TRBV7-9; size: NA; length: 14; J: TRBJ2-4; DNA: TGTGCCAGCAGCCCGCGGAGGGAAAAAAACATTCAGTACTTC; CDR3: CASSPRREKNIQYF
D: NA; V: TRBV6-5; size: NA; length: 16; J: TRBJ1-2; DNA: TGTGCCAGCAGTTACTCGTCCAGGGGACGTAACTATGGCTACACCTTC; CDR3: CASSYSSRGRNYGYTF
D: NA; V: TRBV5-1; size: once; length: 17; J: TRBJ2-3; DNA: TGCGCCAGCAGCCCGCTGGGGGGGGCGATAAGCACAGATACGCAGTATTTT; CDR3: CASSPLGGAISTDTQYF
D: NA; V: TRBV19; size: NA; length: 16; J: TRBJ2-3; DNA: TGTGCCAGTAGTATGGAATCGACGTCCAACAGAGATACGCAGTATTTT; CDR3: CASSMESTSNRDTQYF
D: NA; V: TRBV19; size: once; length: 13; J: TRBJ1-5; DNA: TGTGCCAGTAGTCCAGGCCTCAATCAGCCCCAGCATTTT; CDR3: CASSPGLNQPQHF
D: NA; V: TRBV4-1; size: NA; length: 14; J: TRBJ2-5; DNA: TGCGCCAGCAGCCACTTCAGGGTCCAAGAGACCCAGTACTTC; CDR3: CASSHFRVQETQYF
D: NA; V: TRBV6-1; size: NA; length: 13; J: TRBJ2-1; DNA: TGTGCCAGCATTGCCCAGGGGTATCACGAGCAGTTCTTC; CDR3: CASIAQGYHEQFF
D: NA; V: TRBV27; size: NA; length: 16; J: TRBJ2-7; DNA: TGTGCCAGCAGTTCCGCTAGCCGGGGGTGGACGTTCGAGCAGTACTTC; CDR3: CASSSASRGWTFEQYF
D: NA; V: TRBV19; size: NA; length: 14; J: TRBJ1-2; DNA: TGTGCCAGTAGTATGGTCGGGGAGCGCCATGGCTACACCTTC; CDR3: CASSMVGERHGYTF
D: NA; V: TRBV7-2; size: NA; length: 13; J: TRBJ2-1; DNA: TGTGCCAGCAGCTACAACTCCTACAATGAGCAGTTCTTC; CDR3: CASSYNSYNEQFF
D: NA; V: TRBV6-1; size: NA; length: 17; J: TRBJ1-2; DNA: TGTGCCAGCAGTGAAGCTGGATCGGGGACACTCTCCTATGGCTACACCTTC; CDR3: CASSEAGSGTLSYGYTF
D: NA; V: TRBV15; size: NA; length: 14; J: TRBJ2-7; DNA: TGTGCCACCAGCAGAGATTTGACAGCCTACGAGCAGTACTTC; CDR3: CATSRDLTAYEQYF
D: NA; V: TRBV11-2; size: NA; length: 15; J: TRBJ2-3; DNA: TGTGCCAGCAGCTTATTGGAACTAGTCACAGATACGCAGTATTTT; CDR3: CASSLLELVTDTQYF
D: TRBD2; V: TRBV11-3; size: NA; length: 15; J: TRBJ2-5; DNA: TGTGCCAGCAGCCGGAGCGGGGGGCCACAAGAGACCCAGTACTTC; CDR3: CASSRSGGPQETQYF
D: NA; V: TRBV19; size: NA; length: 13; J: TRBJ1-1; DNA: TGTGCCAGTAGTATTGGAGTGAGCACTGAAGCTTTCTTT; CDR3: CASSIGVSTEAFF
D: NA; V: TRBV7-3; size: NA; length: 14; J: TRBJ2-3; DNA: TGTGCCAGCAGCTCCCAGGGAAGGGCAGATACGCAGTATTTT; CDR3: CASSSQGRADTQYF
D: TRBD1; V: TRBV10-2; size: once; length: 12; J: TRBJ2-2; DNA: TGCGCCGACAGGGGCGCCACCGGGGAGCTGTTTTTT; CDR3: CADRGATGELFF
D: NA; V: TRBV7-8; size: NA; length: 14; J: TRBJ2-7; DNA: TGTGCCAGCAGTTCCCCCCGGGGTTCCTACGAGCAGTACTTC; CDR3: CASSSPRGSYEQYF
D: NA; V: TRBV6-5; size: NA; length: 13; J: TRBJ2-1; DNA: TGTGCCAGCCGGAGGGCATCCTACAATGAGCAGTTCTTC; CDR3: CASRRASYNEQFF
D: NA; V: TRBV11-1; size: few; length: 13; J: TRBJ1-1; DNA: TGTGCCAGCAGCTCTCTTCGGGATACTGAAGCTTTCTTT; CDR3: CASSSLRDTEAFF
D: NA; V: TRBV10-2; size: NA; length: 14; J: TRBJ1-2; DNA: TGCGCCAGCAGTGAGGGACAGCCCGTCGGAGGCTACACCTTC; CDR3: CASSEGQPVGGYTF
D: TRBD1; V: TRBV29-1; size: few; length: 14; J: TRBJ1-1; DNA: TGCAGCGTTCGGGACAGGGGGAAAAACACTGAAGCTTTCTTT; CDR3: CSVRDRGKNTEAFF
D: NA; V: TRBV10-3; size: NA; length: 13; J: TRBJ1-5; DNA: TGTGCCATCAGTGGAGTCCATAATCAGCCCCAGCATTTT; CDR3: CAISGVHNQPQHF
D: TRBD1; V: TRBV10-3; size: once; length: 16; J: TRBJ1-2; DNA: TGTGCCATCAGTTACGGGACAGGGGGCTCGGGGTATGGCTACACCTTC; CDR3: CAISYGTGGSGYGYTF
D: NA; V: TRBV11-3; size: NA; length: 13; J: TRBJ2-1; DNA: TGTGCCAGCAGCTTGGGCAGAAACAATGAGCAGTTCTTC; CDR3: CASSLGRNNEQFF